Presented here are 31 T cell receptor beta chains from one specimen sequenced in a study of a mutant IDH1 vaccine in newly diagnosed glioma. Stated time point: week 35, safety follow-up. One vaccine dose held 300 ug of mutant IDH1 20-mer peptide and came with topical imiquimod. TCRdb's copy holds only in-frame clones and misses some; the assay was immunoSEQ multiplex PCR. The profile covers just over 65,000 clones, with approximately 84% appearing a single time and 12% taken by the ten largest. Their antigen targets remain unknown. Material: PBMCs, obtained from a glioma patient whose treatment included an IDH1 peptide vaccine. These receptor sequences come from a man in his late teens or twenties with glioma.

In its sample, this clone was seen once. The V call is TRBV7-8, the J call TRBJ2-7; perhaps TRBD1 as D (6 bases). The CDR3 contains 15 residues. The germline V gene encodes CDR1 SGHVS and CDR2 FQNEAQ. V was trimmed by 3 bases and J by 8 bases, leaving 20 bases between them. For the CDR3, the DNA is TGTGCCAGCAGCTTTAGGGACACCGTCCCTACGAAGCAGTACTTC. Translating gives CASSFRDTVPTKQYF.

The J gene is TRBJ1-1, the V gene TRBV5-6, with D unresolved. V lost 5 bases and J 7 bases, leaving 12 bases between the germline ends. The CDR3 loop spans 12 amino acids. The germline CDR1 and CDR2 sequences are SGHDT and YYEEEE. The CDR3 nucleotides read TGTGCCAGCAGGGATGAGGACGATGAAGCTTTCTTT. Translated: CASRDEDDEAFF.

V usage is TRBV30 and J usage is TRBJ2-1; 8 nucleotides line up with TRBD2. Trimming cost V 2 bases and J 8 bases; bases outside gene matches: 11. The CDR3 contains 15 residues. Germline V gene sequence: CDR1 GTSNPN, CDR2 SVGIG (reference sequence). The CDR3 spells CAWSWTGGQGDEQFF. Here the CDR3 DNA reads TGTGCCTGGAGTTGGACGGGGGGGCAGGGAGATGAGCAGTTCTTC. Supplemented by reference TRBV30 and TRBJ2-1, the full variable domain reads SQTIHQWPATLVQPVGSPLSLECTVEGTSNPNLYWYRQAAGRGLQLLFYSVGIGQISSEVPQNLSASRPQDRQFILSSKKLLLSDSGFYLCAWSWTGGQGDEQFFGPGTRLTVL.

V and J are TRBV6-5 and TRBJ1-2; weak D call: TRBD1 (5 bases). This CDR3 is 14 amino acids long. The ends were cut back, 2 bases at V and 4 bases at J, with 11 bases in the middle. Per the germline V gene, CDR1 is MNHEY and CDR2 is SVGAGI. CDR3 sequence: CASSYGGVSYGYTF. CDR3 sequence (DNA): TGTGCCAGCAGTTACGGAGGGGTTAGCTATGGCTACACCTTC.

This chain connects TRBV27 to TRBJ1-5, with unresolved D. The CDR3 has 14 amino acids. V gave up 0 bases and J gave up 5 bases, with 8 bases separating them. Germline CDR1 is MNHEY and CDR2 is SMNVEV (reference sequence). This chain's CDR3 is CASSLSGRYQPQHF. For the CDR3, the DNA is TGTGCCAGCAGTTTATCTGGGAGGTATCAGCCCCAGCATTTT.

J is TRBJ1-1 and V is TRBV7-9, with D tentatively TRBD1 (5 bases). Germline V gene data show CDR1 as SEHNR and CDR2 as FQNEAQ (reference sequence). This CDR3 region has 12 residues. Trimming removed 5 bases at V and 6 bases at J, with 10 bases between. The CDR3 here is CASSRGTAEAFF. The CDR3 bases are TGTGCCAGCAGCCGGGGGACGGCTGAAGCTTTCTTT. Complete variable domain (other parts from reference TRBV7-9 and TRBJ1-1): DTGVSQNPRHKITKRGQNVTFRCDPISEHNRLYWYRQTLGQGPEFLTYFQNEAQLEKSRLLSDRFSAERPKGSFSTLEIQRTEQGDSAMYLCASSRGTAEAFFGQGTRLTVV.

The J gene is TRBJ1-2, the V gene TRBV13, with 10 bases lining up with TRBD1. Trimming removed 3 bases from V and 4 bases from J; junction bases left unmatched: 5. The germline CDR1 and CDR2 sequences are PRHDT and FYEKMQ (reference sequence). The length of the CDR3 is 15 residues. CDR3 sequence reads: CASSFRRQGAYGYTF. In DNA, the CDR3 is TGTGCCAGCAGCTTCCGGCGACAGGGGGCCTATGGCTACACCTTC.

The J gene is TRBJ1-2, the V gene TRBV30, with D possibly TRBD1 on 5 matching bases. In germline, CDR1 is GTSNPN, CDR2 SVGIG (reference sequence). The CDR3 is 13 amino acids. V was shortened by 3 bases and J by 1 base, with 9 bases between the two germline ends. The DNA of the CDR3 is TGTGCCTGGAGGACAGCGAATAACTATGGCTACACCTTC. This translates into CAWRTANNYGYTF.

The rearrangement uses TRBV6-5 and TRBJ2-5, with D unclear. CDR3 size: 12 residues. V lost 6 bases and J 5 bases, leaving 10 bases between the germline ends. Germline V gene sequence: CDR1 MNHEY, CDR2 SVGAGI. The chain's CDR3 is CASRVSKETQYF. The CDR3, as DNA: TGTGCCAGCAGGGTAAGTAAGGAGACCCAGTACTTC.

The CDR3 DNA reads as TGTGCCAGCTCACCGGCCACAGGGGATAACTATGGCTACACCTTC. Translated, it gives CASSPATGDNYGYTF. The chain couples TRBV18 to TRBJ1-2; TRBD1 matches at 7 bases. Germline values: CDR1 KGHSH, CDR2 LQKENI. This CDR3 has 15 amino acids. V shed 3 bases and J 1 base; nucleotides not matched to a gene: 5. Variable domain in full (rest from reference TRBV18 and TRBJ1-2): NAGVMQNPRHLVRRRGQEARLRCSPMKGHSHVYWYRQLPEEGLKFMVYLQKENIIDESGMPKERFSAEFPKEGPSILRIQQVVRGDSAAYFCASSPATGDNYGYTFGSGTRLTVV.

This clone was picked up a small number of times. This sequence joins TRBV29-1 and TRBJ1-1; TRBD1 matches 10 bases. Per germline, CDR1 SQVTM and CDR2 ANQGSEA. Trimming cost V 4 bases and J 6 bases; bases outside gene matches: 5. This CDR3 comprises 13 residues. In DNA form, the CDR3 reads TGCAGCGTTGGGGGGACAGGGGAATCTGAAGCTTTCTTT. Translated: CSVGGTGESEAFF.

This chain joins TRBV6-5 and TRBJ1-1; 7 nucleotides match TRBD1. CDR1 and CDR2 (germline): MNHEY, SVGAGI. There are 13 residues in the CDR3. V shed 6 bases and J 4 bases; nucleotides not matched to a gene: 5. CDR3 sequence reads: CASRFQGGTEAFF. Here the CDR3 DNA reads TGTGCCAGCAGGTTCCAGGGGGGCACTGAAGCTTTCTTT.

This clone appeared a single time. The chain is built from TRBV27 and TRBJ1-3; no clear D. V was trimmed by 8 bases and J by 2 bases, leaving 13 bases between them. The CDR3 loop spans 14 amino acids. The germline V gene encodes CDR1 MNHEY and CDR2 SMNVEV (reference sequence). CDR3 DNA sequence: TGTGCCAGCTCGATACGAGGGACTGGAAACACCATATATTTT. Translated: CASSIRGTGNTIYF.

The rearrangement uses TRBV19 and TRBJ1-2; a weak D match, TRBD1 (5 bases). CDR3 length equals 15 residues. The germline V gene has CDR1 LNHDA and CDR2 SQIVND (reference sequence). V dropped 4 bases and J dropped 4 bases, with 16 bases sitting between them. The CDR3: CASSTPTVYAYGYTF. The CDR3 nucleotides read TGTGCCAGTAGTACTCCGACAGTCTACGCCTATGGCTACACCTTC. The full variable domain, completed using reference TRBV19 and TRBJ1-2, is DGGITQSPKYLFRKEGQNVTLSCEQNLNHDAMYWYRQDPGQGLRLIYYSQIVNDFQKGDIAEGYSVSREKKESFPLTVTSAQKNPTAFYLCASSTPTVYAYGYTFGSGTRLTVV.

This CDR3 reads CASSAGVNYGYTF. The CDR3 DNA reads TGTGCCAGCAGCGCCGGGGTTAACTATGGCTACACCTTC. The chain is built from TRBV7-6 and TRBJ1-2; D gene ambiguous. The CDR3 is 13 amino acids. With 5 bases removed from V and 1 base from J, the gap between germline ends came to 8 bases. Germline CDR1 SGHVS, CDR2 FNYEAQ.

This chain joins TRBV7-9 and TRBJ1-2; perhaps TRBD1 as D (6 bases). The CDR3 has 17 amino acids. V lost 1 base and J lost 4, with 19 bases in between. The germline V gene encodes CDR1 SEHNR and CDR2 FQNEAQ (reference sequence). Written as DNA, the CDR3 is TGTGCCAGCAGCTTAGATGGGGGGCGCCTTCCCGGCTATGGCTACACCTTC. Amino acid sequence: CASSLDGGRLPGYGYTF. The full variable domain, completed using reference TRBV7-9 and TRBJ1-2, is DTGVSQNPRHKITKRGQNVTFRCDPISEHNRLYWYRQTLGQGPEFLTYFQNEAQLEKSRLLSDRFSAERPKGSFSTLEIQRTEQGDSAMYLCASSLDGGRLPGYGYTFGSGTRLTVV.

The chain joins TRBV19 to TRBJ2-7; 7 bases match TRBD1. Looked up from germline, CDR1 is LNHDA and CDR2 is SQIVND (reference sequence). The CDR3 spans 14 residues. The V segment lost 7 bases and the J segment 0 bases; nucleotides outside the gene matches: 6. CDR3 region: CASNVRDSSYEQYF. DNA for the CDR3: TGTGCCAGTAACGTCCGGGACAGCTCCTACGAGCAGTACTTC.

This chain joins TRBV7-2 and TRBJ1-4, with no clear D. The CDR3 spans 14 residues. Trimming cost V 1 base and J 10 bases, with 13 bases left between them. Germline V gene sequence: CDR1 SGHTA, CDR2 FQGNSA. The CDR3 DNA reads TGTGCCAGCAGCTTAGATATCAATAGGTCAAAACTGTTTTTT. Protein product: CASSLDINRSKLFF.

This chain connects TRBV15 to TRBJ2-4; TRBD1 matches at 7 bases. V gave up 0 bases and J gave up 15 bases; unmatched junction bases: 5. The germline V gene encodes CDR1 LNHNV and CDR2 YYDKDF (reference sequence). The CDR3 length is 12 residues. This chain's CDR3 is CATSRDRTGWYF. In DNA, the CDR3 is TGTGCCACCAGCAGAGATAGGACAGGATGGTACTTC.

CDR3 region: CASSAYGTYSNQPQHF. Here the CDR3 DNA reads TGTGCCAGCAGCGCGTACGGGACATATAGCAATCAGCCCCAGCATTTT. The chain recombines TRBV5-5 with TRBJ1-5, with D perhaps matching TRBD1 (6 bases). V was clipped by 4 bases and J by 0 bases, with 14 bases between them. Germline assignment: CDR1 SGHKS and CDR2 YYEKEE (reference sequence). The CDR3 is 16 residues long.

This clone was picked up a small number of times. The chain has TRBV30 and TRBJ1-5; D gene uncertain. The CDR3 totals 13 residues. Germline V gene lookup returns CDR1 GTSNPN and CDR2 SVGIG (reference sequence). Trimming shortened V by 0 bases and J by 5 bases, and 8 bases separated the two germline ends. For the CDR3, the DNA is TGTGCCTGGAGTGTACGAGGAGATCAGCCCCAGCATTTT. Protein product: CAWSVRGDQPQHF.

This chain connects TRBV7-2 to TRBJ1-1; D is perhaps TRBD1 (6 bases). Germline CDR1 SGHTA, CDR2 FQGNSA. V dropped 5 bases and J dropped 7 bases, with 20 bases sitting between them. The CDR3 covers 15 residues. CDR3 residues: CASSRSRGGPVEAFF. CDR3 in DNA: TGTGCCAGCAGCAGAAGCCGAGGGGGGCCAGTTGAAGCTTTCTTT.

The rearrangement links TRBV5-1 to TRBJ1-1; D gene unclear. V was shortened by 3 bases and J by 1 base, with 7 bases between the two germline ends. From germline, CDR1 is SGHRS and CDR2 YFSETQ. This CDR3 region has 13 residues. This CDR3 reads CASSYGKNTEAFF. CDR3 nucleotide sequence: TGCGCCAGCAGCTATGGAAAGAACACTGAAGCTTTCTTT.

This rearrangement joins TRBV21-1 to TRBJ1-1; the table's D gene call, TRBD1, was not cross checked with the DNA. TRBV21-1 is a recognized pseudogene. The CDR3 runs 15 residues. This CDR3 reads CASSVGTGLNTEAFF. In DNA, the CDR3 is TGTGCCAGCAGCGTAGGGACAGGGTTGAACACTGAAGCTTTCTTT.

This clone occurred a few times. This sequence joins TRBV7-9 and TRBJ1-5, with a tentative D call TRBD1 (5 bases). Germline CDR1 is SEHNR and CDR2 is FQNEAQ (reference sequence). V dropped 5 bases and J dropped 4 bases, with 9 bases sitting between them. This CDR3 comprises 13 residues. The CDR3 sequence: CASSPTDNQPQHF. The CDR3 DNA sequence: TGTGCCAGCAGCCCGACAGATAATCAGCCCCAGCATTTT.

CDR3 protein: CATRTGASNTGELFF. The CDR3 DNA sequence: TGTGCCACCAGGACAGGGGCTTCGAACACCGGGGAGCTGTTTTTT. This chain connects TRBV15 to TRBJ2-2, with 8 nucleotides matching TRBD1. Trimming removed 6 bases from V and 0 bases from J; junction bases left unmatched: 3. The CDR3 loop spans 15 amino acids. Germline-derived CDR1 and CDR2 are LNHNV and YYDKDF (reference sequence).

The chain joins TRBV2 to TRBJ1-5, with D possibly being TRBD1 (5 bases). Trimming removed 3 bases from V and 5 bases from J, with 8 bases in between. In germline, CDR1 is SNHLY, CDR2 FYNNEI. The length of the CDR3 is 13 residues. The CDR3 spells CASSDRDYQPQHF. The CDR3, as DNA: TGTGCCAGCAGTGACAGGGATTATCAGCCCCAGCATTTT.

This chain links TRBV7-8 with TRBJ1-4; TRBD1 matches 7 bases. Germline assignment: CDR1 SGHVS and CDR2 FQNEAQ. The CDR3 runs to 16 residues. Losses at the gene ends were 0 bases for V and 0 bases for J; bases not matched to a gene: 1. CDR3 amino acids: CASSLAGTATNEKLFF. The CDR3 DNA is TGTGCCAGCAGCTTAGCCGGGACAGCAACTAATGAAAAACTGTTTTTT.

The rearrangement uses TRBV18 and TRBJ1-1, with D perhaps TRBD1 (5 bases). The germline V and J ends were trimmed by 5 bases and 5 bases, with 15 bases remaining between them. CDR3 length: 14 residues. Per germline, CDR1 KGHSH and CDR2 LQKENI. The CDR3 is CASSTIGGGTEAFF. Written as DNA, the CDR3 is TGTGCCAGCTCAACCATCGGGGGAGGGACTGAAGCTTTCTTT.

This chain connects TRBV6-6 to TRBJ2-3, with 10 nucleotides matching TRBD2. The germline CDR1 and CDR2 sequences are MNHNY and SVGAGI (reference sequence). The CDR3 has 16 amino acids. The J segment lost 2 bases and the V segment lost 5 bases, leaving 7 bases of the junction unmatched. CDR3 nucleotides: TGTGCCAGCAGTATGCTAGCGGGGGCTTTCACAGATACGCAGTATTTT. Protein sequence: CASSMLAGAFTDTQYF.

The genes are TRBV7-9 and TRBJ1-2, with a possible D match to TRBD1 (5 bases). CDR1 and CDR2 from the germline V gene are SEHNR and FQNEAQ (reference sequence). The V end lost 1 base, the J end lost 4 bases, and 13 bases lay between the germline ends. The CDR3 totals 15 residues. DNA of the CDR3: TGTGCCAGCAGCTTAGGGGGCCGGGGCGGCTATGGCTACACCTTC. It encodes CASSLGGRGGYGYTF.